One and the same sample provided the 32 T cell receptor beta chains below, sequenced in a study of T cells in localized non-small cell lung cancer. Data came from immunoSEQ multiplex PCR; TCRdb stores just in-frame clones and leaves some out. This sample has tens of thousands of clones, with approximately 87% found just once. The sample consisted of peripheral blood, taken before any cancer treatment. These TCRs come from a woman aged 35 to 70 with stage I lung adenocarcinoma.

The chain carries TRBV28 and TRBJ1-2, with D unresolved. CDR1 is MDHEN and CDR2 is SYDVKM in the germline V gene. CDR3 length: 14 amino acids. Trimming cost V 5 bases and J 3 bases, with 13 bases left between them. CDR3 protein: CASSQGGTDYGYTF. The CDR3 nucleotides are TGTGCCAGCAGTCAAGGTGGCACAGACTATGGCTACACCTTC.

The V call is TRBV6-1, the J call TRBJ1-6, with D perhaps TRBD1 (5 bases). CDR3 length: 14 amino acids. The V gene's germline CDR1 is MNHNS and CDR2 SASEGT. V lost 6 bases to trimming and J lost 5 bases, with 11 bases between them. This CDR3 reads CASRATDNNSPLHF. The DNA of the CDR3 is TGTGCCAGCAGGGCGACGGACAATAATTCACCCCTCCACTTT.

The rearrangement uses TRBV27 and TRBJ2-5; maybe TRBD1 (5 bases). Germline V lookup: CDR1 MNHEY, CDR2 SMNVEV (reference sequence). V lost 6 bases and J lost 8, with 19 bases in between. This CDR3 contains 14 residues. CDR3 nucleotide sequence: TGTGCCAGCAGCCTTTTGGACAATAGGCGAACCCAGTACTTC. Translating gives CASSLLDNRRTQYF.

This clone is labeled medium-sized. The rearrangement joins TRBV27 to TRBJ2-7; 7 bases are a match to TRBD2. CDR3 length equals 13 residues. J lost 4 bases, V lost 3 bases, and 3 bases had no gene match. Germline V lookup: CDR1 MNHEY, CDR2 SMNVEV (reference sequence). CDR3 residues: CASSFDGGYEQYF. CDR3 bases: TGTGCCAGCAGTTTTGACGGGGGGTACGAGCAGTACTTC.

The CDR3: CASSLLGEKLFF. CDR3 DNA sequence: TGTGCCAGCAGCTTGTTAGGTGAAAAACTGTTTTTT. V is TRBV5-5 and J is TRBJ1-4; D ambiguous. Germline V gene lookup returns CDR1 SGHKS and CDR2 YYEKEE (reference sequence). V was cut by 1 base and J by 7 bases, with 5 bases left in between. The CDR3 has 12 amino acids.

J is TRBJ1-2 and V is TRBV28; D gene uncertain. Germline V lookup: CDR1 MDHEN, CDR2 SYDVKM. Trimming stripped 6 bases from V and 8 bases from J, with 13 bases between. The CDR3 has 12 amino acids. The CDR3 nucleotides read TGTGCCAGCAGCCCCCCCCCGGGAGGCTACACCTTC. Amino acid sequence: CASSPPPGGYTF.

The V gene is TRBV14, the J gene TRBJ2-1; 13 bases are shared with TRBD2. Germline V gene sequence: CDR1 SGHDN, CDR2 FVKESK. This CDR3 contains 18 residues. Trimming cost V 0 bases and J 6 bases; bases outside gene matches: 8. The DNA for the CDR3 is TGTGCCAGCAGCCAAGATACCCTAACTAGCGGGGGGGCCAATGAGCAGTTCTTC. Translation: CASSQDTLTSGGANEQFF.

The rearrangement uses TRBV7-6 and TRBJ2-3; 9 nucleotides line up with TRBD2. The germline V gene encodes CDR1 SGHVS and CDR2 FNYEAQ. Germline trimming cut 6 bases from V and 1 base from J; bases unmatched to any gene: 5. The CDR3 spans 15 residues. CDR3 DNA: TGTGCCAGCAGTCGCGGGGGGGCGGGCACAGATACGCAGTATTTT. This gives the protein CASSRGGAGTDTQYF.

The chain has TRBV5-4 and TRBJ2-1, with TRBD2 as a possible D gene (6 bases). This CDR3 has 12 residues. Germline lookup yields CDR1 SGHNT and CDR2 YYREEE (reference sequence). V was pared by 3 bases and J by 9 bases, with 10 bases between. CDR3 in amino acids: CASSSMEGEQFF. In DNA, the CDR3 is TGTGCCAGCAGCTCTATGGAGGGTGAGCAGTTCTTC. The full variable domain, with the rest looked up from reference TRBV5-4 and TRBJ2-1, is ETGVTQSPTHLIKTRGQQVTLRCSSQSGHNTVSWYQQALGQGPQFIFQYYREEENGRGNFPPRFSGLQFPNYSSELNVNALELDDSALYLCASSSMEGEQFFGPGTRLTVL.

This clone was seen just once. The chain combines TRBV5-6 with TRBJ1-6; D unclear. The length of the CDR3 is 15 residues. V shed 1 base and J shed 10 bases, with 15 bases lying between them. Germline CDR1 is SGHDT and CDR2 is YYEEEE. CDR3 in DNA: TGTGCCAGCAGCTTGCAGGAGAGGGTGTACTCACCCCTCCACTTT. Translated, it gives CASSLQERVYSPLHF.

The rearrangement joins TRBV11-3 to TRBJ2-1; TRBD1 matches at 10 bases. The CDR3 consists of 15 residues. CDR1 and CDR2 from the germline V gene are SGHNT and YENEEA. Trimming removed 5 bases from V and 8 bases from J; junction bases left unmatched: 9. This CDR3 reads CASSVGTGVGDEQFF. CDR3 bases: TGTGCCAGCAGCGTCGGGACAGGGGTCGGGGATGAGCAGTTCTTC. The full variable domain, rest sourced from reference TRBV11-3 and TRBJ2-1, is EAGVVQSPRYKIIEKKQPVAFWCNPISGHNTLYWYLQNLGQGPELLIRYENEEAVDDSQLPKDRFSAERLKGVDSTLKIQPAELGDSAVYLCASSVGTGVGDEQFFGPGTRLTVL.

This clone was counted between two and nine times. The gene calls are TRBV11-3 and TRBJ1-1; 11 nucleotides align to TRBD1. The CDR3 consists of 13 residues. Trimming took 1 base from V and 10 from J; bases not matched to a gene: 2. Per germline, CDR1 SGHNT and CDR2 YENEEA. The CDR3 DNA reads TGTGCCAGCAGCTTAGGGACAGGGGGCTCAGCTTTCTTT. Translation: CASSLGTGGSAFF. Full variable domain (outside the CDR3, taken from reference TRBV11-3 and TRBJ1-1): EAGVVQSPRYKIIEKKQPVAFWCNPISGHNTLYWYLQNLGQGPELLIRYENEEAVDDSQLPKDRFSAERLKGVDSTLKIQPAELGDSAVYLCASSLGTGGSAFFGQGTRLTVV.

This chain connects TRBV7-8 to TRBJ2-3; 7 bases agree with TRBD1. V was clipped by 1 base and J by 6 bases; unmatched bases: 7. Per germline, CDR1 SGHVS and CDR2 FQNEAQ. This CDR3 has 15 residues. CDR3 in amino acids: CASSLDLQGRDTQYF. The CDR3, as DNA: TGTGCCAGCAGCTTAGACCTACAGGGGCGGGATACGCAGTATTTT.

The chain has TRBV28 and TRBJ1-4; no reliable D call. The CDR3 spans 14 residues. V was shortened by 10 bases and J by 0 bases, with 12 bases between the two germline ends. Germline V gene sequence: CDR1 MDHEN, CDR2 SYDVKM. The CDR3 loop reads CANGRPSTNEKLFF. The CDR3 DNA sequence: TGTGCCAACGGGAGGCCCTCAACTAATGAAAAACTGTTTTTT.

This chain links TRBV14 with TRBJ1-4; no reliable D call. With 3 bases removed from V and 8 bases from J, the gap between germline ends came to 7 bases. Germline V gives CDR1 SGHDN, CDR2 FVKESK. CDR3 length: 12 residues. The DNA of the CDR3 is TGTGCCAGCAGCCACGGGCCCGAAAAACTGTTTTTT. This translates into CASSHGPEKLFF.

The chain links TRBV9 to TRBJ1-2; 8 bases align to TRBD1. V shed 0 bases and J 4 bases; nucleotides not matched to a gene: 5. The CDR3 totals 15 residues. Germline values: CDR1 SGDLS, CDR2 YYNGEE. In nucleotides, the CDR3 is TGTGCCAGCAGCGTAGGGGCAGGGGGCCTCTATGGCTACACCTTC. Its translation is CASSVGAGGLYGYTF.

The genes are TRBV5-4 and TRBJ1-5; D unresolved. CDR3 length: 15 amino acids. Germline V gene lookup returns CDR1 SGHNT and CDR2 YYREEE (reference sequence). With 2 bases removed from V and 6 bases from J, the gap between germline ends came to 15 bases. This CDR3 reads CASSFAAAYTQPQHF. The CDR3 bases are TGTGCCAGCAGCTTTGCAGCTGCCTATACTCAGCCCCAGCATTTT.

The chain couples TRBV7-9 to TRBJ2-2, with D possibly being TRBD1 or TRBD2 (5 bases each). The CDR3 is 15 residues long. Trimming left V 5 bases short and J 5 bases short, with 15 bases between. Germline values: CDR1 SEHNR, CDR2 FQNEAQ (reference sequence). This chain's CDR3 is CASSPGTDFTGELFF. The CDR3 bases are TGTGCCAGCAGCCCCGGGACGGATTTTACCGGGGAGCTGTTTTTT. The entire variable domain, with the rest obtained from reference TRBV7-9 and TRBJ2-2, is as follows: DTGVSQNPRHKITKRGQNVTFRCDPISEHNRLYWYRQTLGQGPEFLTYFQNEAQLEKSRLLSDRFSAERPKGSFSTLEIQRTEQGDSAMYLCASSPGTDFTGELFFGEGSRLTVL.

The CDR3 DNA reads TGCGCCAGCAGCTTTTTTGCAGAGCGGGCCTACGAGCAGTACTTC. Translation gives CASSFFAERAYEQYF. The chain is built from TRBV5-1 and TRBJ2-7; maybe TRBD2 (6 bases). Trimming removed 2 bases from V and 2 bases from J, with 14 bases in between. The CDR3 covers 15 residues. The germline V gene encodes CDR1 SGHRS and CDR2 YFSETQ.

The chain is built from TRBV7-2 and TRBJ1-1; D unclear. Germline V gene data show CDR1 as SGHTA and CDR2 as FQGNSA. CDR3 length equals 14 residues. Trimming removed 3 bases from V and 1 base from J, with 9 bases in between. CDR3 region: CASSFGWANTEAFF. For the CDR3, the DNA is TGTGCCAGCAGCTTCGGGTGGGCGAACACTGAAGCTTTCTTT.

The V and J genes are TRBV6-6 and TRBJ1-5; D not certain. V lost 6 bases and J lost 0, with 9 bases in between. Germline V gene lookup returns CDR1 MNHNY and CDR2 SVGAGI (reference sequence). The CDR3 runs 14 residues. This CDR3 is CASSLGNSNQPQHF. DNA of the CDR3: TGTGCCAGCAGCCTAGGTAATAGCAATCAGCCCCAGCATTTT.

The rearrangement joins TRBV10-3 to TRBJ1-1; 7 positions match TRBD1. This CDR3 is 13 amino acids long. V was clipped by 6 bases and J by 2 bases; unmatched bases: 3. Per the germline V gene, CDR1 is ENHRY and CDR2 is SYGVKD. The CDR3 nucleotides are TGTGCCATCAGCGACAGGGATAACACTGAAGCTTTCTTT. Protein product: CAISDRDNTEAFF.

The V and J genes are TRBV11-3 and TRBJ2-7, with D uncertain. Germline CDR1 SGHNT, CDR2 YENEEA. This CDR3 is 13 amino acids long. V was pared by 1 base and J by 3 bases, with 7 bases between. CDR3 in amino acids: CASSLGPVYEQYF. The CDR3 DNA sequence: TGTGCCAGCAGCTTAGGACCGGTCTACGAGCAGTACTTC.

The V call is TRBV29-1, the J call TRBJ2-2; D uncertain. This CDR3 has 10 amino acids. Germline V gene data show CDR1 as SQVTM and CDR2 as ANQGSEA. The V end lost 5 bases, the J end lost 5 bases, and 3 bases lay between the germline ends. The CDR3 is CSVRTGELFF. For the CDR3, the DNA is TGCAGCGTTAGAACCGGGGAGCTGTTTTTT.

CDR3 sequence reads: CASSQDSGAGLEAFF. As DNA, the CDR3 is TGCGCCAGCAGCCAAGATTCGGGGGCGGGACTTGAAGCTTTCTTT. This sequence joins TRBV4-1 and TRBJ1-1; possible D gene TRBD1, 6 bases. The CDR3 runs 15 residues. Trimming took 0 bases from V and 7 from J, leaving 15 bases between them. Germline values: CDR1 MGHRA, CDR2 YSYEKL.

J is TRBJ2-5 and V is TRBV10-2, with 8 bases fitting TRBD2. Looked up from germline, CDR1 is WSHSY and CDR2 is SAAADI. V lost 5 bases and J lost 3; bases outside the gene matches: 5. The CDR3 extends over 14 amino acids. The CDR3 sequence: CASSWREAKETQYF. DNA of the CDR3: TGCGCCAGCAGTTGGCGGGAGGCTAAAGAGACCCAGTACTTC.

The CDR3 DNA reads as TGTGCCAGCAGCCCCTCAGGGGGCCAAAGGGGGGAGCTGTTTTTT. Amino acids: CASSPSGGQRGELFF. This rearrangement joins TRBV5-6 to TRBJ2-2, with TRBD1 matching over 8 bases. The junction had 10 bases not matched to a gene; V was cut back by 4 bases and J by 8 bases. The CDR3 has 15 amino acids. CDR1 and CDR2 (germline): SGHDT, YYEEEE.

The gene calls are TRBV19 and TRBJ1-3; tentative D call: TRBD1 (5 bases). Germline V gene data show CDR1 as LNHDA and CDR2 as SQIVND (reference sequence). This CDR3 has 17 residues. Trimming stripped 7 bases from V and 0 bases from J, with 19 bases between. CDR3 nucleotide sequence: TGTGCCAGTAACCCCCCTCCGGGACGAAGCTCTGGAAACACCATATATTTT. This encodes CASNPPPGRSSGNTIYF.

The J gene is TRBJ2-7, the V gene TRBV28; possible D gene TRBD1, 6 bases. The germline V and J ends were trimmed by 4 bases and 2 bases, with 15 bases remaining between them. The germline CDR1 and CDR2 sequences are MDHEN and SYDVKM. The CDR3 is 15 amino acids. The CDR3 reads CASSSSGTPPYEQYF. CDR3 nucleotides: TGTGCCAGCAGTTCCTCCGGGACACCTCCCTACGAGCAGTACTTC.

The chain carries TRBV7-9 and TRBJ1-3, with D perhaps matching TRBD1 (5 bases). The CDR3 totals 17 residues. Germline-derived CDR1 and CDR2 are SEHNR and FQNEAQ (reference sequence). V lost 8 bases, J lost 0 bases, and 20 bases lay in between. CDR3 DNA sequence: TGTGCCAGCGATTTTAGGAGGGGCGATAACTCTGGAAACACCATATATTTT. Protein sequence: CASDFRRGDNSGNTIYF.

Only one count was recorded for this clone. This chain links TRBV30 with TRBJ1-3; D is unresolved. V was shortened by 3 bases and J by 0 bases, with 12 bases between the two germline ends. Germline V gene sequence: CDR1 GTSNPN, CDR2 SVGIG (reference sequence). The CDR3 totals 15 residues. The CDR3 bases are TGTGCCTGGAGGCATGGACGTTTCTCTGGAAACACCATATATTTT. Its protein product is CAWRHGRFSGNTIYF.

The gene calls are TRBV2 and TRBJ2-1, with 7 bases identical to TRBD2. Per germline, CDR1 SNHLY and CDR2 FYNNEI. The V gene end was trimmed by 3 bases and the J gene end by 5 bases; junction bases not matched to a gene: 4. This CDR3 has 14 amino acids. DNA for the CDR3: TGTGCCAGCAGTGACCAGCGGGGCGACAATGAGCAGTTCTTC. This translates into CASSDQRGDNEQFF.